The 18 T cell receptor beta chains in this list originate from one sample, sequenced in a study of radiation and T cells in renal cell carcinoma. TCRdb's table, derived via immunoSEQ multiplex PCR, lists solely in-frame clones and lacks some. This table has some 81,000 clones, around 89% appearing once. Documented time point: blood 4 weeks post-SBRT, at nephrectomy. As for treatment: 15 Gy SBRT to primary tumor, nephrectomy 4 weeks later. Sequencing used blood, obtained from a patient whose treatment included radiotherapy and nephrectomy. Receptor source: a woman in her seventies with renal cell carcinoma.

CDR3 residues: CASSLEGRGYTIYF. The CDR3 region has the DNA TGTGCCAGCAGCTTAGAAGGCAGGGGTTACACCATATATTTT. The chain carries TRBV7-2 and TRBJ1-3; D might be TRBD1 (6 bases). V lost 1 base and J 8 bases, leaving 12 bases between the germline ends. From germline, CDR1 is SGHTA and CDR2 FQGNSA. The CDR3 is 14 amino acids.

The V call is TRBV19, the J call TRBJ2-7, with TRBD2 matching over 11 bases. V shed 7 bases, J shed 2 bases, and the junction held 10 bases outside the gene matches. Germline V gene sequence: CDR1 LNHDA, CDR2 SQIVND (reference sequence). There are 16 residues in the CDR3. CDR3 bases: TGTGCCAGTATACCTAGCGGGGGGCCTGGGCCCTACGAGCAGTACTTC. It encodes CASIPSGGPGPYEQYF.

The gene calls are TRBV6-4 and TRBJ1-1; TRBD1 might be the D (5 bases). CDR1 is MRHNA and CDR2 is SNTAGT in the germline V gene. This CDR3 is built from 13 residues. The V and J ends lost 6 bases and 1 base respectively, with 9 bases between them. In nucleotides, the CDR3 is TGTGCCAGCAGGGTAGGACAGAACACTGAAGCTTTCTTT. It encodes CASRVGQNTEAFF.

This chain links TRBV6-5 with TRBJ1-3; maybe TRBD1 (6 bases). The CDR3 spans 14 residues. Per the germline V gene, CDR1 is MNHEY and CDR2 is SVGAGI. V shed 5 bases and J shed 2 bases, with 10 bases lying between them. CDR3: CASSQYRAGNTIYF. In DNA, the CDR3 is TGTGCCAGCAGTCAATACAGGGCTGGAAACACCATATATTTT.

The chain combines TRBV7-3 with TRBJ2-3, with D maybe TRBD2 (5 bases). V was pared by 4 bases and J by 7 bases, with 6 bases between. The length of the CDR3 is 11 residues. The germline V gene has CDR1 SGHTA and CDR2 FQGTGA. The CDR3 sequence is CASSSGNTQYF. As DNA, the CDR3 is TGTGCCAGCAGCTCGGGGAATACGCAGTATTTT.

V is TRBV5-6 and J is TRBJ1-2, with TRBD1 matching 8 bases. J lost 4 bases, V lost 4 bases, and 9 bases had no gene match. The CDR3 loop spans 15 amino acids. The germline V gene encodes CDR1 SGHDT and CDR2 YYEEEE. The CDR3, as DNA: TGTGCCAGCAGCGCTGACAGGGGCGGCGGCTATGGCTACACCTTC. Residues: CASSADRGGGYGYTF.

The chain carries TRBV5-6 and TRBJ2-1; D is undetermined. CDR1 and CDR2 from the germline V gene are SGHDT and YYEEEE. Trimming stripped 0 bases from V and 4 bases from J, with 11 bases between. CDR3 length equals 15 residues. CDR3 residues: CASSLAGRGYNEQFF. In DNA form, the CDR3 reads TGTGCCAGCAGCTTGGCCGGTCGCGGATACAATGAGCAGTTCTTC.

The gene calls are TRBV5-1 and TRBJ1-5; TRBD1 is a possible D gene (5 bases). This CDR3 spans 14 amino acids. V was shortened by 0 bases and J by 7 bases, with 11 bases between the two germline ends. CDR1 and CDR2 from the germline V gene are SGHRS and YFSETQ. The DNA for the CDR3 is TGCGCCAGCAGCTTGGGGGCCAGGGACCAGCCCCAGCATTTT. This translates into CASSLGARDQPQHF.

V and J are TRBV19 and TRBJ1-2; TRBD1 agrees at 12 bases. After removal of 4 bases from V and 4 bases from J, the junction contained 7 bases not matched to a gene. In germline, CDR1 is LNHDA, CDR2 SQIVND (reference sequence). The CDR3 extends over 16 amino acids. CDR3 residues: CASSTMGGQGAYGYTF. The CDR3 coding sequence is TGTGCCAGTAGTACAATGGGGGGACAGGGGGCCTATGGCTACACCTTC.

The table lists this clone with a count of one. V is TRBV18 and J is TRBJ1-5, with TRBD1 as a possible D gene (5 bases). The V end was cut by 3 bases, the J end by 7 bases, with 10 bases between. The CDR3 has 13 residues. CDR1 and CDR2 from the germline V gene are KGHSH and LQKENI. The CDR3 DNA follows: TGTGCCAGCTCACCCCTAGGGGAGCAGCCCCAGCATTTT. This codes for CASSPLGEQPQHF. Based on the CDR3 plus reference TRBV18 and TRBJ1-5, the full variable domain is NAGVMQNPRHLVRRRGQEARLRCSPMKGHSHVYWYRQLPEEGLKFMVYLQKENIIDESGMPKERFSAEFPKEGPSILRIQQVVRGDSAAYFCASSPLGEQPQHFGDGTRLSIL.

V usage is TRBV7-2 and J usage is TRBJ2-5, with a tentative D call TRBD1 (6 bases). V lost 5 bases, J lost 4 bases, and 17 bases lay in between. CDR1 and CDR2 from the germline V gene are SGHTA and FQGNSA. CDR3 length equals 15 residues. CDR3 in amino acids: CASSPNGRGLETQYF. CDR3 nucleotides: TGTGCCAGCAGCCCAAACGGCAGGGGTCTAGAGACCCAGTACTTC.

In this sample, this clone turned up once. The chain employs TRBV15 and TRBJ1-1; 7 nucleotides agree with TRBD1. The CDR3 totals 17 residues. V trimming: 1 base; J trimming: 0 bases; junction bases outside the gene matches: 8. Germline V gene data show CDR1 as LNHNV and CDR2 as YYDKDF (reference sequence). The CDR3 DNA follows: TGTGCCACCAGCAGAGCAAAACAGGGGACCATGAACACTGAAGCTTTCTTT. As protein: CATSRAKQGTMNTEAFF.

The chain links TRBV9 to TRBJ2-1; 12 nucleotides line up with TRBD2. This CDR3 region has 17 residues. Germline V lookup: CDR1 SGDLS, CDR2 YYNGEE. Trimming removed 2 bases from V and 6 bases from J; junction bases left unmatched: 9. The CDR3 bases are TGTGCCAGCAGCGTGGATCCTAGCGGGGGGGTTGTCAATGAGCAGTTCTTC. Encoded protein: CASSVDPSGGVVNEQFF.

As to this clone: An end of the junction differs from the germline gene, which may be a read error. CDR3 sequence reads: CASSSDNEQFF. DNA for the CDR3: TGTGCCAGCAGCTCCGACAATGAGCAGTTCTTC. The chain employs TRBV7-2 and TRBJ2-1, with no clear D. CDR3 length: 11 residues. CDR1 is SGHTA and CDR2 is FQGNSA in the germline V gene.

The V call is TRBV7-2, the J call TRBJ1-3, with D possibly matching TRBD1 (5 bases). Germline V lookup: CDR1 SGHTA, CDR2 FQGNSA. This CDR3 comprises 16 residues. V lost 4 bases and J lost 0, with 13 bases in between. The CDR3 coding sequence is TGTGCCAGCAGCTCTCTCAGGGTGGGCTCTGGAAACACCATATATTTT. Translated: CASSSLRVGSGNTIYF.

V and J are TRBV28 and TRBJ2-6; D not resolved. Between the trimmed V and J ends, which lost 7 bases and 4 bases, there was a span of 5 bases. From germline, CDR1 is MDHEN and CDR2 SYDVKM. The CDR3 covers 12 residues. The CDR3, as DNA: TGTGCCAGCATCTCAGGGGCCAACGTCCTGACTTTC. The encoded protein is CASISGANVLTF.

The gene calls are TRBV6-1 and TRBJ2-3; 9 nucleotides agree with TRBD1. The germline V gene encodes CDR1 MNHNS and CDR2 SASEGT. The CDR3 runs to 13 residues. V lost 6 bases and J lost 4; bases outside the gene matches: 2. The CDR3 reads CASRGQGADTQYF. The CDR3 region has the DNA TGTGCCAGCAGGGGACAGGGAGCAGATACGCAGTATTTT.

The genes are TRBV5-1 and TRBJ2-1, with TRBD1 matching 9 bases. Trimming took 0 bases from V and 9 from J; bases not matched to a gene: 7. The CDR3 covers 15 residues. Per the germline V gene, CDR1 is SGHRS and CDR2 is YFSETQ. CDR3 amino acids: CASSLDGTGFGEQFF. DNA for the CDR3: TGCGCCAGCAGCTTGGACGGGACAGGGTTTGGTGAGCAGTTCTTC.